Listed here is a single T cell receptor (beta chain). This CDR3 spans 16 amino acids. The trim removed 2 bases at V and 4 bases at J, leaving 9 bases unmatched. Germline CDR1 reads MNHEY; CDR2 reads SVGAGI. This specimen comes from a study of T cell responses to AZD1222 COVID-19 vaccine. The repertoire was sequenced with immunoSEQ multiplex PCR; TCRdb's copy has only in-frame clones and lacks some. The table shows 90,000 to 130,000 clones, with roughly 92% occurring only once. This chain joins TRBV6-5 and TRBJ1-2; the match to TRBD1 covers 8 bases. The TCR was taken from an adult in good health. Sequences were derived from peripheral blood, sampled on day 0 of AZD1222 vaccination. In nucleotides, the CDR3 is TGTGCCAGCAGTTACCTAACTGGACAGGGAGTCTATGGCTACACCTTC. Translating it yields CASSYLTGQGVYGYTF.